The T cell receptor (beta chain) under discussion was sequenced for a study of T cells in localized non-small cell lung cancer. Notes on the study in general: Uninvolved adjacent lung had more T cell clonality than any other tissue, topping tumor. Among blood samples, higher T cell density accompanied longer overall survival. The study detected a median approximately 54 of the top 100 tumor clones in adjacent lung. Without multi-region sequencing, intratumor heterogeneity could not be excluded.

This clone was counted a single time. Its antigen is unknown. CDR3 length equals 14 residues. V was pared by 5 bases and J by 9 bases, with 6 bases of the junction left unmatched. CDR1 and CDR2 from the germline V gene are SGHTA and FQGTGA. Data came from immunoSEQ multiplex PCR; TCRdb stores just in-frame clones and leaves some out. This table holds tens of thousands of clones, over 70% found once. V and J are TRBV7-3 and TRBJ2-2, with TRBD1 matching 10 bases. This sequence originates from a man aged 40 to 75 with stage III lung adenocarcinoma. The sequencing here drew on peripheral blood mononuclear cells, taken before any cancer treatment. As DNA, the CDR3 is TGTGCCAGCAGCGGGGGACAGGGGAGCCGGGAGCTGTTTTTT. It encodes CASSGGQGSRELFF. Using reference TRBV7-3 and TRBJ2-2 for the parts outside the CDR3, the full variable domain is GAGVSQTPSNKVTEKGKYVELRCDPISGHTALYWYRQSLGQGPEFLIYFQGTGAADDSGLPNDRFFAVRPEGSVSTLKIQRTERGDSAVYLCASSGGQGSRELFFGEGSRLTVL.